The 5 T cell receptor beta chains below all came from one sample that was sequenced in a study of T-cell memory formation after mild COVID-19 (dated by TCRdb to about 2021). The library was prepared using 5' RACE. The sequencer was an Illumina NovaSeq 6000. TCRdb's own reprocessing of the public reads used fastp at Q25 and MiXCR and kept productive beta chains. Rows with a matching CDR3 protein are joined into one entry that keeps the most common DNA and genes. Present in this sample are approximately 240,000 distinct CDR3 sequences, about 17% of which were seen just once. The top ten clonotypes cover approximately 3.5% of the sample. The sequencing sample was made of PBMCs or a T cell subset sorted from them (not recorded which). The receptors derive from a man younger than 35 who had mild COVID-19 (a few samples of this study predate the infection). The sample titles of this study are shuffled in the database, so cell type and time point are left out; the donor was told from shared clones.

This clonotype occurred many times. The CDR3 DNA sequence: TGCGCCAGCAGCAGCCAGGGTTTAGGCACCGGGGAGCTGTTTTTT. Encoded protein: CASSSQGLGTGELFF. V is TRBV5-1 and J is TRBJ2-2; perhaps TRBD1 as D (5 bases). CDR1 is SGHRS and CDR2 is YFSETQ in the germline V gene. The V end was cut by 4 bases, the J end by 4 bases, with 14 bases between. The length of the CDR3 is 15 residues. Looking up the rest from reference TRBV5-1 and TRBJ2-2 gives the full variable domain: KAGVTQTPRYLIKTRGQQVTLSCSPISGHRSVSWYQQTPGQGLQFLFEYFSETQRNKGNFPGRFSGRQFSNSRSEMNVSTLELGDSALYLCASSSQGLGTGELFFGEGSRLTVL.

V is TRBV12-3 or TRBV12-4 and J is TRBJ2-3; D unresolved. V was shortened by 7 bases and J by 4 bases, with 15 bases between the two germline ends. The CDR3 length is 14 residues. The CDR3 sequence is CASIKPPFSDTQYF. The CDR3, as DNA: TGTGCCAGCATCAAACCCCCCTTTTCAGATACGCAGTATTTT.

This clonotype was found many times. This sequence joins TRBV6-5 and TRBJ1-6, with TRBD1 identical over 10 bases. Losses at the gene ends were 6 bases for V and 1 base for J; bases not matched to a gene: 3. This CDR3 contains 16 residues. The germline gives CDR1 MNHEY, CDR2 SVGAGI. In DNA form, the CDR3 reads TGTGCCAGCAGACGGACAGGGGGATCCTATAATTCACCCCTCCACTTT. Residues: CASRRTGGSYNSPLHF.

The chain is built from TRBV5-6 and TRBJ2-7, with 7 bases matching TRBD2. CDR3 length equals 13 residues. CDR1 and CDR2 (germline): SGHDT, YYEEEE. V lost 3 bases to trimming and J lost 2 bases; unmatched junction nucleotides: 2. The CDR3 DNA reads TGTGCCAGCAGCTGGGGGGGTCCCTACGAGCAGTACTTC. Protein product: CASSWGGPYEQYF.

The chain carries TRBV9 and TRBJ2-5, with 9 bases aligning to TRBD1. CDR3 size: 16 residues. V gave up 2 bases and J gave up 6 bases; unmatched junction bases: 11. Germline values: CDR1 SGDLS, CDR2 YYNGEE. The CDR3 coding sequence is TGTGCCAGCAGCGTCGCGACAGGGGGTATTTTAAAGACCCAGTACTTC. Translation: CASSVATGGILKTQYF.